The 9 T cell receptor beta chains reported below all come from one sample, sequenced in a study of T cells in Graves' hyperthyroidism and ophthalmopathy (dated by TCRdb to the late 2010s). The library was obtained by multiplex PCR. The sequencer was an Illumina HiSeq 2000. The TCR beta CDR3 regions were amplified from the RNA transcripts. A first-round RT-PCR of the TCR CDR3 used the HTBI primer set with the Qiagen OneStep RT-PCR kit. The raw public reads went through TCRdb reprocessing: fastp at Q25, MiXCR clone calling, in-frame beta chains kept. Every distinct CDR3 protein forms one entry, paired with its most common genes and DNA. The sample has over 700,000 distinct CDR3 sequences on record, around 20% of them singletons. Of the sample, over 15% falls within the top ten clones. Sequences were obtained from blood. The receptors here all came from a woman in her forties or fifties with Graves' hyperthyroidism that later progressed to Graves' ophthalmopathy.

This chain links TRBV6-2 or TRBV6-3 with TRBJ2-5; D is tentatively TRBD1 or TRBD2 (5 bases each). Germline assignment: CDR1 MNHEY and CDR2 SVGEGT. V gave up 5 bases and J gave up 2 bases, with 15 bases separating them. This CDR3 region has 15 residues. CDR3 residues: CASSPDRDPQETQYF. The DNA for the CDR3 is TGTGCCAGCAGTCCGGACCGGGACCCTCAAGAGACCCAGTACTTC.

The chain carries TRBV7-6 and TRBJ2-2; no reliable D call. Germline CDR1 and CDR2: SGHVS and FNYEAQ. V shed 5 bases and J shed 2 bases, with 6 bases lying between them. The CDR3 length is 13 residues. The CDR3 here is CASSTDNTGELFF. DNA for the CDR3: TGTGCCAGCAGCACAGATAACACCGGGGAGCTGTTTTTT.

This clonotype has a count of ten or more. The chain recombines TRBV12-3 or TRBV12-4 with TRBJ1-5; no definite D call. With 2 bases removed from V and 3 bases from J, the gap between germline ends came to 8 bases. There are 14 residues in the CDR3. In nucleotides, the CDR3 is TGTGCCAGCAGTTTAAGTGCGGACAATCAGCCCCAGCATTTT. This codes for CASSLSADNQPQHF.

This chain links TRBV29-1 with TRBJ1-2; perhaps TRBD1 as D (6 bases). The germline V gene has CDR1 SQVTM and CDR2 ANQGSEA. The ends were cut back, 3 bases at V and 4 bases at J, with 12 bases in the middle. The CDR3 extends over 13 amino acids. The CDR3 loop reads CSVDEARGYGYTF. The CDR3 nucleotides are TGCAGCGTTGATGAGGCCAGGGGCTATGGCTACACCTTC.

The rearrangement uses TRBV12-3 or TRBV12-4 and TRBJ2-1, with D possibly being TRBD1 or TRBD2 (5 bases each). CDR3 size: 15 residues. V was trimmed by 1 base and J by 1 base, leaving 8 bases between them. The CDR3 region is CASSLVWGSYNEQFF. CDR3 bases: TGTGCCAGCAGTTTAGTCTGGGGGTCCTACAATGAGCAGTTCTTC.

CDR3 in amino acids: CSVEDDRGYYEQYF. In DNA form, the CDR3 reads TGCAGCGTTGAAGACGACAGGGGATACTACGAGCAGTACTTC. The chain carries TRBV29-1 and TRBJ2-7, with TRBD1 matching over 8 bases. V trimming: 0 bases; J trimming: 3 bases; junction bases outside the gene matches: 4. This CDR3 is 14 amino acids long. The germline gives CDR1 SQVTM, CDR2 ANQGSEA.

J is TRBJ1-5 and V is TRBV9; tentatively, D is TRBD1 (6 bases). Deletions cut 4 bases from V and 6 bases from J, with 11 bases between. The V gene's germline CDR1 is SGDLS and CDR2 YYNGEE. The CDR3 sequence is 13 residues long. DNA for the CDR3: TGTGCCAGCAGCCCCTCAGGGGCTCAGCCCCAGCATTTT. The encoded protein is CASSPSGAQPQHF.

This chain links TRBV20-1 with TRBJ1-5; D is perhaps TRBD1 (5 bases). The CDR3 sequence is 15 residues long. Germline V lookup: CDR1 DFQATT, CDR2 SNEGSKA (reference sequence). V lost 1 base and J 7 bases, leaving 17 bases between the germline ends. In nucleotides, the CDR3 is TGCAGTGCTAGAGGCGGGGCTCCCTCGGGGCAGCCCCAGCATTTT. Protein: CSARGGAPSGQPQHF.

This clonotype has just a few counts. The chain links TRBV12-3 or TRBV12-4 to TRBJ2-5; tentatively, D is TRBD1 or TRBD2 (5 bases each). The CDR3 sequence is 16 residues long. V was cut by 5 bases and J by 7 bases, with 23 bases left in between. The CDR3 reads CASSGAPGTPQGTQYF. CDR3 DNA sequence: TGTGCCAGCAGTGGTGCTCCCGGGACCCCGCAGGGGACCCAGTACTTC.